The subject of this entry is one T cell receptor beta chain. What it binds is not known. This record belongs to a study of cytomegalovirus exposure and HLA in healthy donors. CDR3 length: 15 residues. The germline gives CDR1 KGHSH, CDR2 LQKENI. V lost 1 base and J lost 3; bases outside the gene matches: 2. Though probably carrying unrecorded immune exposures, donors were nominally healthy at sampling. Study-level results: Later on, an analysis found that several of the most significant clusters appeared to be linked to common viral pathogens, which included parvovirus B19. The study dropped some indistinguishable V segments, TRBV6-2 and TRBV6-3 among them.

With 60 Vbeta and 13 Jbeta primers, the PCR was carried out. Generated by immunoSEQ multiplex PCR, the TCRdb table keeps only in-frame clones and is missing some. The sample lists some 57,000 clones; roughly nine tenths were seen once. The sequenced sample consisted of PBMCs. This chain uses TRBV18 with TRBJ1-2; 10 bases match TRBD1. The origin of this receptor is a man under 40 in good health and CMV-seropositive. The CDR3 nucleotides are TGTGCCAGCTCACCACGACAGGGGGCGGACTATGGCTACACCTTC. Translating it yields CASSPRQGADYGYTF.